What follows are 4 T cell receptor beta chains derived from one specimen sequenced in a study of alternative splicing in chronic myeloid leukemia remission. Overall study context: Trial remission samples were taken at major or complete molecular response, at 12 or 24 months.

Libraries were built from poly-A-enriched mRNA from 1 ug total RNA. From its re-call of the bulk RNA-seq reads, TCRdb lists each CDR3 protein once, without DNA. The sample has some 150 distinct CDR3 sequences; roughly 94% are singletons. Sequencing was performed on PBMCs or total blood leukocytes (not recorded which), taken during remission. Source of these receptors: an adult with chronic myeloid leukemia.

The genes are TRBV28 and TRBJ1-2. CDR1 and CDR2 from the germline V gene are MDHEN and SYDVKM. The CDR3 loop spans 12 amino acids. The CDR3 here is CASSGGLNGYTF.

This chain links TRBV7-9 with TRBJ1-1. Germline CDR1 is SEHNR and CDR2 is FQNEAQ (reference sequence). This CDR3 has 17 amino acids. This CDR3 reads CASSPSGRGTLNTEAFF.

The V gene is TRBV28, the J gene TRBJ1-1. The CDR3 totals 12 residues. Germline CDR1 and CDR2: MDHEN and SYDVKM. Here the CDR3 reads CASIGQNTEAFF.

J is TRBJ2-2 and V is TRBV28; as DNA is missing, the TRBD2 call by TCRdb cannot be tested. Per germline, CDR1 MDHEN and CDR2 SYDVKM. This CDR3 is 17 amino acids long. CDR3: CASSAPRLAGEGGELFF. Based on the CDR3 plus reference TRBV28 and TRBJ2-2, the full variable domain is DVKVTQSSRYLVKRTGEKVFLECVQDMDHENMFWYRQDPGLGLRLIYFSYDVKMKEKGDIPEGYSVSREKKERFSLILESASTNQTSMYLCASSAPRLAGEGGELFFGEGSRLTVL.